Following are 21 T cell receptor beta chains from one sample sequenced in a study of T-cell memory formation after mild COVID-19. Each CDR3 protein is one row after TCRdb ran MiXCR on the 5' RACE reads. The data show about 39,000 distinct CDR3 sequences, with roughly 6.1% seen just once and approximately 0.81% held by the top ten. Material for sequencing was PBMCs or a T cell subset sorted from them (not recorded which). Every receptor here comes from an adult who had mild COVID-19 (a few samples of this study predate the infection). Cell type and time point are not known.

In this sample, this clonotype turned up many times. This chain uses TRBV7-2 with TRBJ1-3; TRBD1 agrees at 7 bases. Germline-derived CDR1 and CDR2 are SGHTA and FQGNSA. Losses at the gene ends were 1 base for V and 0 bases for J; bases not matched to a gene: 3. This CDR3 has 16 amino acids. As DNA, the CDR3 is TGTGCCAGCAGCTTAGGGGACAGACTCTCTGGAAACACCATATATTTT. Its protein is CASSLGDRLSGNTIYF. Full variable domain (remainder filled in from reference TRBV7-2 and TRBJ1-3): GAGVSQSPSNKVTEKGKDVELRCDPISGHTALYWYRQSLGQGLEFLIYFQGNSAPDKSGLPSDRFSAERTGGSVSTLTIQRTQQEDSAVYLCASSLGDRLSGNTIYFGEGSWLTVV.

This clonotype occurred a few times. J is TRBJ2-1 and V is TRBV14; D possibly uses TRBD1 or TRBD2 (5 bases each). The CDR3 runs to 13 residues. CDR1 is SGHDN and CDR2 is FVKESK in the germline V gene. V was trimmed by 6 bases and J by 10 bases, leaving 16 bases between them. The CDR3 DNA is TGTGCCAGCAGTCTGAGAGGGGCAAGGGAGCAGTTCTTC. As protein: CASSLRGAREQFF.

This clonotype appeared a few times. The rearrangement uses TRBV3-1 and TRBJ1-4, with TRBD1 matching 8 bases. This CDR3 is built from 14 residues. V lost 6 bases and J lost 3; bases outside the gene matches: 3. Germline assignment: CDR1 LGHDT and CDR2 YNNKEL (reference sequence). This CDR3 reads CASSPDRANEKLFF. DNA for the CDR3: TGTGCCAGCAGTCCGGACAGGGCTAATGAAAAACTGTTTTTT. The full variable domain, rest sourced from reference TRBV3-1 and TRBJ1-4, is DTAVSQTPKYLVTQMGNDKSIKCEQNLGHDTMYWYKQDSKKFLKIMFSYNNKELIINETVPNRFSPKSPDKAHLNLHINSLELGDSAVYFCASSPDRANEKLFFGSGTQLSVL.

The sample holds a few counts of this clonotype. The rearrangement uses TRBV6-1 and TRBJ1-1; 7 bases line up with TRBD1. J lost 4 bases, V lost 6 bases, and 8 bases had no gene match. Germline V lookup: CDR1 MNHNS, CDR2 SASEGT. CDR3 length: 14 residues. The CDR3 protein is CASRRVQGGTEAFF. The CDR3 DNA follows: TGTGCCAGCAGGCGGGTTCAGGGGGGCACTGAAGCTTTCTTT.

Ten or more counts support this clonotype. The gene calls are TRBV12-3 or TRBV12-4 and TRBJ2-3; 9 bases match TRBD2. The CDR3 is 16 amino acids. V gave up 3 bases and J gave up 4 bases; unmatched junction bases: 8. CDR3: CASSFGSGGLADTQYF. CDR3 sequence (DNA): TGTGCCAGCAGTTTCGGGAGCGGGGGGCTCGCAGATACGCAGTATTTT.

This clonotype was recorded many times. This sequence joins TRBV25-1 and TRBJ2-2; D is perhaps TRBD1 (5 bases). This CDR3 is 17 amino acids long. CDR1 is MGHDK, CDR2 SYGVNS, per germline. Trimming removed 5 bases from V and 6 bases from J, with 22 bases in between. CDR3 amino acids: CASSPRAGFGWSGELFF. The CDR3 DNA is TGTGCCAGCAGTCCCCGAGCAGGGTTTGGTTGGTCCGGGGAGCTGTTTTTT.

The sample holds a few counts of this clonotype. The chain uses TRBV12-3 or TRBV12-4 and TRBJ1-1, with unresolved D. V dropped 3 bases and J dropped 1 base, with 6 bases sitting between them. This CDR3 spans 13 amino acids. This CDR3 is CASSLGRNTEAFF. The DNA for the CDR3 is TGTGCCAGCAGTTTGGGTCGGAACACTGAAGCTTTCTTT.

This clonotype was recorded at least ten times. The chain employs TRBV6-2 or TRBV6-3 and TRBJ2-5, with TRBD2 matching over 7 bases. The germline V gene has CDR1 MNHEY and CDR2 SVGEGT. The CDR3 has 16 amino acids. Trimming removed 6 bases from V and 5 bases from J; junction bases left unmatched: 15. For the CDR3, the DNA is TGTGCCAGCAGCCCCCTTGGCGGGAGAGGTGACGAGACCCAGTACTTC. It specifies CASSPLGGRGDETQYF.

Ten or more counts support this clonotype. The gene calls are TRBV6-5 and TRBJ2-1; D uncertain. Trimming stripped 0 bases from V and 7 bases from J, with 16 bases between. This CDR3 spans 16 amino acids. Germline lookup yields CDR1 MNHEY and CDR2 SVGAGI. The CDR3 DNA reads TGTGCCAGCAGTTACTCAGGCTCTACGCCTACTAATGAGCAGTTCTTC. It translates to CASSYSGSTPTNEQFF.

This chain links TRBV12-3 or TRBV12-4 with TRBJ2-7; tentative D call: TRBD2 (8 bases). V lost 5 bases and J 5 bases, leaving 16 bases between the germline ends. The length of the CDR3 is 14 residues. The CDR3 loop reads CASSPGGQGDEQYF. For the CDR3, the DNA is TGTGCCAGCAGTCCGGGAGGGCAGGGGGACGAGCAGTACTTC.

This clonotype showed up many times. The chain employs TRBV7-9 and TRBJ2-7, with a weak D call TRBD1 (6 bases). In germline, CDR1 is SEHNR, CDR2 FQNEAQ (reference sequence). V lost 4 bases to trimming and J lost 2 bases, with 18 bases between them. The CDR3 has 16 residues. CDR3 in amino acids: CASSSTTGLVTYEQYF. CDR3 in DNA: TGTGCCAGCAGCTCGACGACAGGCCTGGTAACCTACGAGCAGTACTTC. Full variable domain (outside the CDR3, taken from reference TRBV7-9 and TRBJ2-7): DTGVSQNPRHKITKRGQNVTFRCDPISEHNRLYWYRQTLGQGPEFLTYFQNEAQLEKSRLLSDRFSAERPKGSFSTLEIQRTEQGDSAMYLCASSSTTGLVTYEQYFGPGTRLTVT.

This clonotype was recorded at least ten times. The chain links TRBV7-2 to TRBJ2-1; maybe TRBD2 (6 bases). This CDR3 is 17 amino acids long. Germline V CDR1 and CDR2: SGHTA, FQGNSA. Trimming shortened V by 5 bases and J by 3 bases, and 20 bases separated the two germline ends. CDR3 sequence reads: CASSPGLGGNVYNEQFF. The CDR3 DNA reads TGTGCCAGCAGCCCAGGGCTCGGGGGAAATGTCTACAATGAGCAGTTCTTC.

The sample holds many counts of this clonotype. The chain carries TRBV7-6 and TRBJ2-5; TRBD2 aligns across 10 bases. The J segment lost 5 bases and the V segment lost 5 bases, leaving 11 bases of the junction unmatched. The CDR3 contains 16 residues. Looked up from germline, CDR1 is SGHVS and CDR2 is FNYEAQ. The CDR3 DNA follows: TGTGCCAGCAGCAAAGGGAGCGGGGGGGCCCTTGAGACCCAGTACTTC. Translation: CASSKGSGGALETQYF.

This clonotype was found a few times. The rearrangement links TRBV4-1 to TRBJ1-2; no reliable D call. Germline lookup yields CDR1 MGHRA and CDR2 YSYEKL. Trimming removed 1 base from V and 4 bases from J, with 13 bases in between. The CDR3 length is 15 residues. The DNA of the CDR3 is TGCGCCAGCAGCCAAGGAAAACAGAAAGCCTATGGCTACACCTTC. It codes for CASSQGKQKAYGYTF.

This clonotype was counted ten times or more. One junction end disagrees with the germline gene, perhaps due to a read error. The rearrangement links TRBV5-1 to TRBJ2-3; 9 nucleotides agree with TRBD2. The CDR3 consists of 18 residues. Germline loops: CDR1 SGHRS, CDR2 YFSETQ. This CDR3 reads CTSSFTAGGTRSTDTQYF. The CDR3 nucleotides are TGCACCAGCAGCTTTACAGCGGGAGGAACCAGGAGCACAGATACGCAGTATTTT. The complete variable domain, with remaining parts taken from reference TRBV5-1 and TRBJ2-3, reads KAGVTQTPRYLIKTRGQQVTLSCSPISGHRSVSWYQQTPGQGLQFLFEYFSETQRNKGNFPGRFSGRQFSNSRSEMNVSTLELGDSALYLCTSSFTAGGTRSTDTQYFGPGTRLTVL.

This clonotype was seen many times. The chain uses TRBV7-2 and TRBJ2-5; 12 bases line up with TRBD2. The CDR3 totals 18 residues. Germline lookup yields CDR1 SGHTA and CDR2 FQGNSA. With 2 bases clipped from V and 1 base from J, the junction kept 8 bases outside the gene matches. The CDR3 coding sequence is TGTGCCAGCAGCTTAAGGGGACTAGCGGGCGCCTTCCAAGAGACCCAGTACTTC. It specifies CASSLRGLAGAFQETQYF. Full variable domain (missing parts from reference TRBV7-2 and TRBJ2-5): GAGVSQSPSNKVTEKGKDVELRCDPISGHTALYWYRQSLGQGLEFLIYFQGNSAPDKSGLPSDRFSAERTGGSVSTLTIQRTQQEDSAVYLCASSLRGLAGAFQETQYFGPGTRLLVL.

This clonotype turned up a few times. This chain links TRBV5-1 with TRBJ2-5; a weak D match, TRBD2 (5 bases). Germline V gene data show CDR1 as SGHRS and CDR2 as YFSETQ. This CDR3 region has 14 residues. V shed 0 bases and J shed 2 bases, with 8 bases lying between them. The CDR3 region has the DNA TGCGCCAGCAGCTTGGGACCGGGGCAAGAGACCCAGTACTTC. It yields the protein CASSLGPGQETQYF.

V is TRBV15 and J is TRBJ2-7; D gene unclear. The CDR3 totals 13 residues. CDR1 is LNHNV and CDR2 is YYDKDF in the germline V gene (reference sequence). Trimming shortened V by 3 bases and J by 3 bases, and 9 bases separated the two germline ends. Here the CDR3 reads CATSRILYYEQYF. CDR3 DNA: TGTGCCACCAGCAGGATACTCTACTACGAGCAGTACTTC.

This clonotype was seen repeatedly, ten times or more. CDR3 protein: CASSPQFSVNTEAFF. For the CDR3, the DNA is TGTGCCAGCTCTCCGCAGTTTAGTGTGAACACTGAAGCTTTCTTT. The V and J genes are TRBV18 and TRBJ1-1; D gene unclear. Germline V gives CDR1 KGHSH, CDR2 LQKENI. This CDR3 has 15 residues. V shed 6 bases and J shed 0 bases, with 14 bases lying between them. Full variable domain (remainder filled in from reference TRBV18 and TRBJ1-1): NAGVMQNPRHLVRRRGQEARLRCSPMKGHSHVYWYRQLPEEGLKFMVYLQKENIIDESGMPKERFSAEFPKEGPSILRIQQVVRGDSAAYFCASSPQFSVNTEAFFGQGTRLTVV.

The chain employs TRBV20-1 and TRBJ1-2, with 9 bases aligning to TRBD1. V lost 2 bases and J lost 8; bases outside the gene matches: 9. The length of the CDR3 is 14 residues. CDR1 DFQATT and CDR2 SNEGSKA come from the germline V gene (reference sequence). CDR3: CSARPPGTGYGYTF. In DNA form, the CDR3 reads TGCAGTGCTAGACCTCCCGGGACAGGGTACGGCTACACCTTC.

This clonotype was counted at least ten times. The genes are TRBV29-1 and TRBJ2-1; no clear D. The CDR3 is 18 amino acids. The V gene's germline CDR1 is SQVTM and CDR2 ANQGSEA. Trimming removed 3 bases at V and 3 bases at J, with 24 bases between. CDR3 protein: CSVEGFRDPPFDYNEQFF. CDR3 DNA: TGCAGCGTTGAGGGATTTCGTGACCCACCTTTCGACTACAATGAGCAGTTCTTC.